Each of the 20 T cell receptor beta chains below was sequenced from the same sample in a study of shared clonotypes between healthy human individuals. Here immunoSEQ multiplex PCR was the method, and the copy in TCRdb shows in-frame clones only, minus some. The table shows more than 2 million clones, with almost 96% occurring only once. Specimen: naive CD4+ T cells sorted from blood. Subset defined: CD45RA+ positively selected. The receptors stem from a man aged 18-30 years in good health.

This chain connects TRBV6-5 to TRBJ2-7; 8 bases align to TRBD2. Germline V gives CDR1 MNHEY, CDR2 SVGAGI. The V segment lost 0 bases and the J segment 3 bases; nucleotides outside the gene matches: 7. This CDR3 has 16 amino acids. The CDR3 DNA reads as TGTGCCAGCAGTTACTCGGGACTAGAAGGGTTCTACGAGCAGTACTTC. Its translation is CASSYSGLEGFYEQYF.

The V gene is TRBV5-1, the J gene TRBJ1-2; D is unresolved. Trimming took off 0 bases at V and 6 bases at J, with 6 bases between the two ends. The CDR3 sequence is 12 residues long. Germline lookup yields CDR1 SGHRS and CDR2 YFSETQ. The CDR3: CASSLGIDGYTF. CDR3 sequence (DNA): TGCGCCAGCAGCTTGGGGATAGATGGCTACACCTTC.

Worth noting for this clone: The sample has other DNA sequences that encode this CDR3 too. The chain recombines TRBV18 with TRBJ2-7; 9 bases match TRBD2. The CDR3 is made up of 15 amino acids. Trimming took 2 bases from V and 3 from J; bases not matched to a gene: 5. Looked up from germline, CDR1 is KGHSH and CDR2 is LQKENI. In DNA form, the CDR3 reads TGTGCCAGCTCACCAGAAGCGGGAGGAGGCTACGAGCAGTACTTC. Its translation: CASSPEAGGGYEQYF.

The CDR3 DNA sequence: TGTGCCAGCAGCTCGGCCGGGGGGCGCAAAGGGGAGCTGTTTTTT. Its protein is CASSSAGGRKGELFF. The chain employs TRBV27 and TRBJ2-2, with D perhaps matching TRBD2 (7 bases). This CDR3 spans 15 amino acids. Germline lookup yields CDR1 MNHEY and CDR2 SMNVEV (reference sequence). Trimming removed 6 bases at V and 8 bases at J, with 19 bases between.

This clone occurred once. The V and J genes are TRBV5-4 and TRBJ1-2; D remains unclear. V was trimmed by 4 bases and J by 0 bases, leaving 13 bases between them. CDR3 size: 15 residues. Per germline, CDR1 SGHNT and CDR2 YYREEE (reference sequence). The CDR3 DNA reads as TGTGCCAGCAGCCCACACTCGGGAGCTAACTATGGCTACACCTTC. This codes for CASSPHSGANYGYTF.

The chain combines TRBV25-1 with TRBJ2-7; D is possibly TRBD1 (6 bases). Germline loops: CDR1 MGHDK, CDR2 SYGVNS. Trimming pared 2 bases from V and 4 bases from J, leaving 15 bases between. The CDR3 has 15 residues. Here the CDR3 DNA reads TGTGCCAGCAGTGAAGGACAGAGAGGGCGATACGAGCAGTACTTC. Translated, it gives CASSEGQRGRYEQYF.

The chain is built from TRBV19 and TRBJ2-7; weak D call: TRBD1 (5 bases). Germline loops: CDR1 LNHDA, CDR2 SQIVND (reference sequence). The CDR3 has 15 residues. Trimming took 3 bases from V and 2 from J, leaving 14 bases between them. The CDR3 is CASSIKFGRAYEQYF. For the CDR3, the DNA is TGTGCCAGTAGTATTAAGTTTGGCAGGGCCTACGAGCAGTACTTC.

The V gene is TRBV6-5, the J gene TRBJ1-3; D remains unclear. This CDR3 has 13 residues. Germline V gene data show CDR1 as MNHEY and CDR2 as SVGAGI. V gave up 6 bases and J gave up 9 bases, with 15 bases separating them. The CDR3, as DNA: TGTGCCAGCAGATCACCGATTGGCCTCACCATATATTTT. Translation: CASRSPIGLTIYF.

The rearrangement links TRBV12-5 to TRBJ2-7, with D tentatively TRBD2 (6 bases). The V end was cut by 9 bases, the J end by 5 bases, with 11 bases between. Germline values: CDR1 LGHNT, CDR2 FRNRAP. The length of the CDR3 is 11 residues. The CDR3 DNA follows: TGTGCTAGCCGGGACTTCGACGAGCAGTACTTC. Its translation: CASRDFDEQYF. The variable domain in full, with the rest retrieved from reference TRBV12-5 and TRBJ2-7, is DARVTQTPRHKVTEMGQEVTMRCQPILGHNTVFWYRQTMMQGLELLAYFRNRAPLDDSGMPKDRFSAEMPDATLATLKIQPSEPRDSAVYFCASRDFDEQYFGPGTRLTVT.

This chain links TRBV5-1 with TRBJ2-7, with D possibly being TRBD1 (5 bases). Trimming cost V 5 bases and J 2 bases, with 14 bases left between them. CDR3 length: 14 amino acids. Germline lookup yields CDR1 SGHRS and CDR2 YFSETQ. Here the CDR3 reads CASSPAGFPYEQYF. The CDR3 region has the DNA TGCGCCAGCAGTCCGGCAGGGTTCCCCTACGAGCAGTACTTC. The whole variable domain, remainder taken from reference TRBV5-1 and TRBJ2-7, is KAGVTQTPRYLIKTRGQQVTLSCSPISGHRSVSWYQQTPGQGLQFLFEYFSETQRNKGNFPGRFSGRQFSNSRSEMNVSTLELGDSALYLCASSPAGFPYEQYFGPGTRLTVT.

The rearrangement links TRBV19 to TRBJ2-7; a weak D match, TRBD1 (5 bases). V was cut by 5 bases and J by 4 bases, with 12 bases left in between. CDR1 is LNHDA, CDR2 SQIVND, per germline (reference sequence). This CDR3 has 13 residues. This chain's CDR3 is CASSAETGYEQYF. The CDR3 region has the DNA TGTGCCAGTAGTGCCGAAACAGGTTACGAGCAGTACTTC.

This rearrangement joins TRBV6-6 to TRBJ2-5, with D possibly being TRBD2 (6 bases). Germline CDR1 and CDR2: MNHNY and SVGAGI (reference sequence). CDR3 length: 14 residues. V lost 2 bases, J lost 4 bases, and 11 bases lay in between. In DNA, the CDR3 is TGTGCCAGCAGTTACCCCGGGGGAGGAGAGACCCAGTACTTC. Protein: CASSYPGGGETQYF.

Details on this clone: The sample has other DNA sequences that encode this CDR3 too. The V gene is TRBV4-1, the J gene TRBJ2-3; D gene unclear. V lost 1 base and J 4 bases, leaving 3 bases between the germline ends. The CDR3 extends over 12 amino acids. CDR1 MGHRA and CDR2 YSYEKL come from the germline V gene. The CDR3 coding sequence is TGCGCCAGCAGCCAAGTGGCAGATACGCAGTATTTT. Translated, it gives CASSQVADTQYF.

The V gene is TRBV6-1, the J gene TRBJ1-5; D is ambiguous. CDR1 is MNHNS and CDR2 is SASEGT in the germline V gene. Trimming left V 6 bases short and J 6 bases short, with 12 bases between. The CDR3 spans 13 residues. The CDR3 region has the DNA TGTGCCAGCAGCGTGGGTTTGAGTCAGCCCCAGCATTTT. This translates into CASSVGLSQPQHF.

A remark on this clone: This same CDR3 is encoded by further DNA sequences in the sample. The chain has TRBV6-5 and TRBJ1-6, with TRBD1 identical over 9 bases. Germline-derived CDR1 and CDR2 are MNHEY and SVGAGI. V shed 6 bases, J shed 7 bases, and the junction held 4 bases outside the gene matches. This CDR3 comprises 14 residues. CDR3 bases: TGTGCCAGCAGCTACAGGGGGCCAAATTCACCCCTCCACTTT. The encoded protein is CASSYRGPNSPLHF.

Turning to this clone: Other nucleotide sequences from this sample produce the same CDR3. V gene TRBV9 combines with J gene TRBJ2-3; D assignment may be TRBD1 or TRBD2 (6 bases each). This CDR3 region has 15 residues. V was shortened by 0 bases and J by 0 bases, with 8 bases between the two germline ends. CDR1 and CDR2 from the germline V gene are SGDLS and YYNGEE. CDR3 loop: CASSVEGGSTDTQYF. The CDR3 nucleotides read TGTGCCAGCAGCGTAGAGGGGGGTAGCACAGATACGCAGTATTTT.

CDR3 amino acids: CSVDRAEDTEAFF. The CDR3 DNA reads as TGCAGCGTTGATCGGGCGGAGGACACTGAAGCTTTCTTT. The rearrangement joins TRBV29-1 to TRBJ1-1; D remains unclear. The germline V and J ends were trimmed by 3 bases and 3 bases, with 11 bases remaining between them. CDR1 and CDR2 from the germline V gene are SQVTM and ANQGSEA. The CDR3 is made up of 13 amino acids.

V usage is TRBV2 and J usage is TRBJ1-6; D remains unclear. The CDR3 sequence is 17 residues long. Trimming removed 3 bases from V and 9 bases from J, with 21 bases in between. Germline CDR1 SNHLY, CDR2 FYNNEI. The chain's CDR3 is CASSEGLMAARSSPLHF. The DNA of the CDR3 is TGTGCCAGCAGTGAGGGCTTGATGGCCGCGAGGTCTTCACCCCTCCACTTT.

The gene calls are TRBV20-1 and TRBJ2-1; the D gene is possibly TRBD2 (6 bases). The CDR3 has 11 residues. Looked up from germline, CDR1 is DFQATT and CDR2 is SNEGSKA (reference sequence). V was cut by 5 bases and J by 15 bases, with 17 bases left in between. This CDR3 is CSAAGPLAWFF. CDR3 coding DNA: TGCAGTGCTGCCGGGCCACTAGCATGGTTCTTC.

The chain recombines TRBV4-3 with TRBJ1-2; 8 nucleotides align to TRBD1. The CDR3 extends over 13 amino acids. V shed 4 bases and J 8 bases; nucleotides not matched to a gene: 6. Germline assignment: CDR1 LGHNA and CDR2 YSLEER. CDR3 bases: TGCGCCAGCAGCCCCGGACAGGGACGGGGCTACACCTTC. Translated, it gives CASSPGQGRGYTF.